This paragraph reports one T cell receptor (beta chain). These data originate in a study of technical replicates of blood from a handful of donors. Assay used: immunoSEQ multiplex PCR; TCRdb lists only in-frame clones, some missing. Of tens of thousands of clones listed, approximately 88% are singletons. Germline V gene lookup returns CDR1 SGHDT and CDR2 YYEEEE. V gave up 0 bases and J gave up 2 bases; unmatched junction bases: 0. This CDR3 spans 14 amino acids. The rearrangement uses TRBV5-6 and TRBJ2-7; 9 bases are a match to TRBD1. The sequence came from a human donor in good health. Some clones in this sample may be carry-over from other donors' samples. The material sequenced was PBMCs. CDR3 nucleotide sequence: TGTGCCAGCAGCTTGGACAGGGGGCCCTACGAGCAGTACTTC. Its protein is CASSLDRGPYEQYF.